These 23 T cell receptor beta chains originate from one sample sequenced in a study of blood T cell repertoires in COVID-19. Libraries were prepared by immunoSEQ multiplex PCR; TCRdb keeps only in-frame clonotypes and omits some of them. The sample holds tens of thousands of clones; under 85% are singletons and the top ten take 25% to 35%. The sequencing sample was made of peripheral blood. Source of these receptors: an elderly woman with acute or convalescent COVID-19.

The rearrangement joins TRBV28 to TRBJ1-2; TRBD1 aligns across 10 bases. J lost 8 bases, V lost 4 bases, and 4 bases had no gene match. Per germline, CDR1 MDHEN and CDR2 SYDVKM. The CDR3 spans 13 residues. CDR3 nucleotides: TGTGCCAGCAGTTACGGACAGGGGGAAGGCTACACCTTC. This sequence encodes CASSYGQGEGYTF.

This clone has just a few counts. V and J are TRBV7-9 and TRBJ1-1; D unresolved. Germline lookup yields CDR1 SEHNR and CDR2 FQNEAQ (reference sequence). The CDR3 has 13 amino acids. V was shortened by 0 bases and J by 8 bases, with 10 bases between the two germline ends. Written as DNA, the CDR3 is TGTGCCAGCAGCTTAGCTGAGGGCGCAGAAGCTTTCTTT. Protein: CASSLAEGAEAFF.

The chain employs TRBV10-3 and TRBJ1-2, with TRBD1 identical over 9 bases. CDR3 length equals 13 residues. After removal of 7 bases from V and 2 bases from J, the junction contained 2 bases not matched to a gene. Germline CDR1 is ENHRY and CDR2 is SYGVKD. The DNA of the CDR3 is TGTGCCATCAAAGGACAGGGGAACTATGGCTACACCTTC. It translates to CAIKGQGNYGYTF.

This clone was counted only a few times. The chain employs TRBV5-1 and TRBJ2-3; TRBD2 might be the D (6 bases). V lost 4 bases and J lost 2, with 11 bases in between. Germline lookup yields CDR1 SGHRS and CDR2 YFSETQ. The CDR3 contains 14 residues. The CDR3 is CASSRDSFTDTQYF. The CDR3 nucleotides are TGCGCCAGCAGCCGGGACTCATTCACAGATACGCAGTATTTT. The whole variable domain, filled in from reference TRBV5-1 and TRBJ2-3, reads KAGVTQTPRYLIKTRGQQVTLSCSPISGHRSVSWYQQTPGQGLQFLFEYFSETQRNKGNFPGRFSGRQFSNSRSEMNVSTLELGDSALYLCASSRDSFTDTQYFGPGTRLTVL.

The chain joins TRBV29-1 to TRBJ2-2; 8 bases are a match to TRBD1. Germline V gene sequence: CDR1 SQVTM, CDR2 ANQGSEA. The CDR3 contains 14 residues. V shed 7 bases and J 3 bases; nucleotides not matched to a gene: 7. CDR3 loop: CSGKPGQDTGELFF. The CDR3 DNA follows: TGCAGCGGTAAACCGGGACAGGACACCGGGGAGCTGTTTTTT.

CDR3 sequence (DNA): TGTGCCTGGAGTAGAGGGGGTAGCACAGATACGCAGTATTTT. Its protein product is CAWSRGGSTDTQYF. The chain recombines TRBV30 with TRBJ2-3; a possible D gene is TRBD1 (6 bases). V was cut by 2 bases and J by 0 bases, with 9 bases left in between. The CDR3 is 14 amino acids. Germline CDR1 reads GTSNPN; CDR2 reads SVGIG (reference sequence).

This sequence joins TRBV7-2 and TRBJ2-7; D may be TRBD1 (6 bases). The CDR3 is 15 amino acids. Trimming cost V 3 bases and J 3 bases, with 15 bases left between them. Germline values: CDR1 SGHTA, CDR2 FQGNSA. The CDR3 DNA follows: TGTGCCAGCAGCTTCCAACAGGGAGAGGGCTACGAGCAGTACTTC. The encoded protein is CASSFQQGEGYEQYF. Using reference TRBV7-2 and TRBJ2-7 for the parts outside the CDR3, the full variable domain is GAGVSQSPSNKVTEKGKDVELRCDPISGHTALYWYRQSLGQGLEFLIYFQGNSAPDKSGLPSDRFSAERTGGSVSTLTIQRTQQEDSAVYLCASSFQQGEGYEQYFGPGTRLTVT.

The chain uses TRBV27 and TRBJ2-7, with 9 bases identical to TRBD2. Germline assignment: CDR1 MNHEY and CDR2 SMNVEV (reference sequence). This CDR3 is built from 14 residues. V was clipped by 2 bases and J by 5 bases; unmatched bases: 4. The CDR3 nucleotides read TGTGCCAGCAGTTTACGGCGGGAGGGCGACGAGCAGTACTTC. It is translated as CASSLRREGDEQYF.

The rearrangement uses TRBV19 and TRBJ2-7; D uncertain. The CDR3 has 15 amino acids. Per the germline V gene, CDR1 is LNHDA and CDR2 is SQIVND (reference sequence). V lost 2 bases, J lost 0 bases, and 11 bases lay in between. The CDR3 bases are TGTGCCAGTAGTATACGTGTCCTTTCCTCCTACGAGCAGTACTTC. Protein sequence: CASSIRVLSSYEQYF.

The chain couples TRBV6-5 to TRBJ2-7; D may be TRBD2 (6 bases). CDR1 is MNHEY and CDR2 is SVGAGI in the germline V gene. Between the trimmed V and J ends, which lost 7 bases and 5 bases, there was a span of 18 bases. This CDR3 comprises 14 residues. In nucleotides, the CDR3 is TGTGCCAGCACACCCCGGGAAGGGAGGAACGAGCAGTACTTC. This sequence encodes CASTPREGRNEQYF.

The chain recombines TRBV21-1 with TRBJ1-2; TRBD1 was called by the table and not checked on the DNA. TRBV21-1 is noted as a pseudogene. This CDR3 is built from 15 residues. CDR3 sequence (DNA): TGTGCCAGCAGCAAATCAGGGCAGCCAGTCTATGGCTACACCTTC. This encodes CASSKSGQPVYGYTF.

The CDR3 spells CASRGTTGEKLFF. CDR3 DNA sequence: TGTGCCAGCAGAGGGACAACCGGGGAAAAACTGTTTTTT. This chain links TRBV28 with TRBJ1-4; maybe TRBD1 (6 bases). The CDR3 covers 13 residues. Germline values: CDR1 MDHEN, CDR2 SYDVKM. V gave up 6 bases and J gave up 8 bases, with 13 bases separating them.

The table lists this clone with a few counts. The chain is built from TRBV7-8 and TRBJ1-2; possibly TRBD1 for D (6 bases). V was pared by 5 bases and J by 7 bases, with 17 bases between. This CDR3 has 14 residues. CDR1 is SGHVS and CDR2 is FQNEAQ in the germline V gene. The CDR3 here is CASSLDSAGGGYTF. CDR3 sequence (DNA): TGTGCCAGCAGCCTGGACAGCGCTGGGGGTGGCTACACCTTC.

The chain joins TRBV25-1 to TRBJ2-1; 11 positions agree with TRBD2. The CDR3 length is 15 residues. Germline CDR1 reads MGHDK; CDR2 reads SYGVNS. Trimming cost V 3 bases and J 6 bases; bases outside gene matches: 4. The CDR3 loop reads CASSDSSGRPNEQFF. In DNA, the CDR3 is TGTGCCAGCAGTGACTCTAGCGGGAGGCCCAATGAGCAGTTCTTC.

The gene calls are TRBV5-1 and TRBJ2-7, with TRBD1 matching over 9 bases. The ends lost 3 bases at V and 5 bases at J; junction bases unmatched: 6. The CDR3 sequence is 14 residues long. Germline V lookup: CDR1 SGHRS, CDR2 YFSETQ. The CDR3 DNA reads TGCGCCAGCAGCTCCACAGGGGGCGGGAACGAGCAGTACTTC. Protein sequence: CASSSTGGGNEQYF.

This clone was observed a single time. The V and J genes are TRBV19 and TRBJ2-3, with D possibly TRBD1 on 5 matching bases. CDR1 and CDR2 (germline): LNHDA, SQIVND (reference sequence). CDR3 length: 11 residues. Trimming took 6 bases from V and 6 from J, leaving 7 bases between them. CDR3 protein: CASRKGDTQYF. The CDR3 nucleotides read TGTGCCAGTAGGAAGGGGGATACGCAGTATTTT.

The chain links TRBV3-1 (or the pseudogene TRBV3-2) to TRBJ2-2; TRBD2 is a possible D gene (6 bases). V shed 3 bases and J shed 1 base, with 6 bases lying between them. In germline, CDR1 is LGHDT, CDR2 YNNKEL (reference sequence). The CDR3 runs to 14 residues. The CDR3 DNA is TGTGCCAGCAGCCAGGGAGGGAACACCGGGGAGCTGTTTTTT. Translating it yields CASSQGGNTGELFF.

This clone appeared once. The chain employs TRBV5-1 and TRBJ1-4, with 10 bases lining up with TRBD1. The CDR3 contains 16 residues. V was pared by 4 bases and J by 7 bases, with 10 bases of the junction left unmatched. Germline V gives CDR1 SGHRS, CDR2 YFSETQ. Here the CDR3 reads CASSTGTGAVFEKLFF. The CDR3 DNA follows: TGCGCCAGCAGCACCGGGACAGGGGCGGTTTTTGAAAAACTGTTTTTT.

The chain carries TRBV5-1 and TRBJ2-5, with D possibly TRBD1 on 6 matching bases. Trimming stripped 4 bases from V and 2 bases from J, with 12 bases between. This CDR3 region has 14 residues. Per germline, CDR1 SGHRS and CDR2 YFSETQ. CDR3: CASSRTEIQETQYF. The DNA of the CDR3 is TGCGCCAGCAGCCGGACAGAGATTCAAGAGACCCAGTACTTC.

The chain joins TRBV9 to TRBJ2-4; unclear D gene. This CDR3 is 13 amino acids long. V was shortened by 0 bases and J by 5 bases, with 6 bases between the two germline ends. Germline CDR1 reads SGDLS; CDR2 reads YYNGEE. The CDR3 sequence: CASSVDTENIQYF. The CDR3 nucleotides are TGTGCCAGCAGCGTAGATACAGAAAACATTCAGTACTTC.

The chain has TRBV6-1 and TRBJ1-5; the D gene is possibly TRBD1 (5 bases). Trimming took 1 base from V and 2 from J, leaving 9 bases between them. CDR1 is MNHNS and CDR2 is SASEGT in the germline V gene. The CDR3 runs to 15 residues. The CDR3 region has the DNA TGTGCCAGCAGTGAAGGGGGGGGAGGCAATCAGCCCCAGCATTTT. Translating it yields CASSEGGGGNQPQHF.

This clone was counted between two and nine times. The chain joins TRBV10-1 to TRBJ1-1, with 7 bases lining up with TRBD1. The CDR3 extends over 13 amino acids. The trim removed 5 bases at V and 1 base at J, leaving 1 base unmatched. Germline CDR1 and CDR2: WNHNN and SYGVQD (reference sequence). The CDR3 region is CASSRQGNTEAFF. DNA for the CDR3: TGCGCCAGCAGTAGACAGGGGAACACTGAAGCTTTCTTT.

The rearrangement links TRBV5-4 to TRBJ1-3, with a possible D match to TRBD1 (5 bases). The CDR3 spans 15 residues. Germline-derived CDR1 and CDR2 are SGHNT and YYREEE (reference sequence). V lost 5 bases, J lost 0 bases, and 12 bases lay in between. CDR3 amino acids: CASRPGGASGNTIYF. Here the CDR3 DNA reads TGTGCCAGCAGACCCGGTGGGGCCTCTGGAAACACCATATATTTT.